This T cell receptor beta chain appears in the sequencing data of a study of shared clonotypes between healthy human individuals. This CDR3 spans 14 amino acids. Germline V lookup: CDR1 LNHDA, CDR2 SQIVND (reference sequence). V dropped 1 base and J dropped 5 bases, with 8 bases sitting between them. Negatively enriched CD4+ T cells were divided by CD45RA into naive and memory. Original analysis: Sequence data from immunoSEQ were junction-only and lacked quality scores; consequently, filtering differed. Sequencing used immunoSEQ multiplex PCR; TCRdb keeps in-frame clones, though not all of them. V and J calls and clone size follow that table, whereas D and trimming were derived from the DNA. The sample includes 2 million to 2.5 million clones, 93% of them seen just once.

Source material: naive CD4+ T cells from PBMCs. Documented subset: CD45RA+ positively selected. V is TRBV19 and J is TRBJ2-2; D remains ambiguous. This TCR came from a man aged 18-30 years in good health. Some clones in this sample may be carry-over from other donors' samples. The DNA for the CDR3 is TGTGCCAGTAGTATAGTCTGGGGAACCGGGGAGCTGTTTTTT. Translated: CASSIVWGTGELFF.